This entry lists 15 T cell receptor beta chains sequenced from one sample in a study of T cells after yellow fever vaccination. Each CDR3 protein is one row after TCRdb ran MiXCR on the 5' RACE reads. Of some 350,000 distinct CDR3 sequences detected, about 4% appear once; the ten largest clones hold roughly 24%. The starting material was PBMCs, obtained 5 days after the yellow fever booster vaccination. The receptors were sampled from a young man who received the YFV17D yellow fever vaccine.

This clonotype was observed a few times. The chain carries TRBV6-5 and TRBJ1-2, with D perhaps matching TRBD1 (6 bases). CDR1 is MNHEY and CDR2 is SVGAGI in the germline V gene. CDR3 length: 15 residues. Trimming cost V 4 bases and J 0 bases, with 12 bases left between them. Written as DNA, the CDR3 is TGTGCCAGCAGTTCCCGGACAGTTACTAACTATGGCTACACCTTC. It encodes CASSSRTVTNYGYTF.

Ten or more counts support this clonotype. V and J are TRBV21-1 and TRBJ2-2; no DNA check was done on the table's D call, TRBD1. TRBV21-1 is annotated as a pseudogene. The CDR3 covers 15 residues. This CDR3 reads CASREGQGNTGELFF. Here the CDR3 DNA reads TGTGCCAGCAGAGAGGGACAAGGGAACACCGGGGAGCTGTTTTTT.

This clonotype showed up many times. V and J are TRBV4-1 and TRBJ2-3; D is unclear. The V end was cut by 1 base, the J end by 3 bases, with 14 bases between. There are 16 residues in the CDR3. CDR1 MGHRA and CDR2 YSYEKL come from the germline V gene. The CDR3 sequence is CASSQVSVVLTDTQYF. CDR3 DNA: TGCGCCAGCAGCCAAGTGAGCGTAGTCCTAACAGATACGCAGTATTTT.

This clonotype was detected only a few times. V gene TRBV21-1 combines with J gene TRBJ2-1; the table assigns TRBD2, which was not confirmed against the DNA. TRBV21-1 is labeled a pseudogene. There are 20 residues in the CDR3. The CDR3 DNA reads as TGTGCCAGCAGCAAAACCCCAAAGAAGGACTTCACGAGCTCCTACAATGAGCAGTTCTTC. The encoded protein is CASSKTPKKDFTSSYNEQFF.

V and J are TRBV29-1 and TRBJ2-6; weak D call: TRBD1 (6 bases). Looked up from germline, CDR1 is SQVTM and CDR2 is ANQGSEA. This CDR3 is 15 amino acids long. The V end was cut by 7 bases, the J end by 0 bases, with 13 bases between. The CDR3 nucleotides read TGCAGCGCACGGGACACAGCCTCTGGGGCCAACGTCCTGACTTTC. Protein: CSARDTASGANVLTF.

V and J are TRBV7-2 and TRBJ1-1; 7 bases agree with TRBD1. Per the germline V gene, CDR1 is SGHTA and CDR2 is FQGNSA. The V segment lost 5 bases and the J segment 7 bases; nucleotides outside the gene matches: 7. The CDR3 runs to 13 residues. The CDR3 nucleotides are TGTGCCAGCAGCGGCCACAGGGGAGGTGAAGCTTTCTTT. Translating gives CASSGHRGGEAFF.

This clonotype appeared many times. The J gene is TRBJ1-6, the V gene TRBV5-1; 8 bases are a match to TRBD1. Germline trimming cut 1 base from V and 6 bases from J; bases unmatched to any gene: 6. Per the germline V gene, CDR1 is SGHRS and CDR2 is YFSETQ. The CDR3 spans 16 residues. Here the CDR3 reads CASSLSGGVVNSPLHF. The CDR3 region has the DNA TGCGCCAGCAGCTTGTCAGGGGGCGTCGTTAATTCACCCCTCCACTTT.

The chain has TRBV7-2 and TRBJ2-5, with 8 bases fitting TRBD2. Germline V CDR1 and CDR2: SGHTA, FQGNSA. The CDR3 is 15 amino acids. The V and J ends lost 1 base and 5 bases, in that order; junction bases with no gene match: 6. CDR3 bases: TGTGCCAGCAGCTTAGACGGGGGGGCCTGGGAGACCCAGTACTTC. This gives the protein CASSLDGGAWETQYF.

At least ten counts were recorded for this clonotype. This chain uses TRBV5-1 with TRBJ2-7, with D uncertain. Germline loops: CDR1 SGHRS, CDR2 YFSETQ. Trimming cost V 4 bases and J 1 base, with 9 bases left between them. This CDR3 has 13 residues. The CDR3 nucleotides are TGCGCCAGCAGCCACCCGCAGTCCTACGAGCAGTACTTC. It yields the protein CASSHPQSYEQYF.

This clonotype was seen ten or more times. The J gene is TRBJ1-2, the V gene TRBV7-3; tentatively, D is TRBD1 (5 bases). The germline gives CDR1 SGHTA, CDR2 FQGTGA. The CDR3 has 17 amino acids. V lost 4 bases and J 2 bases, leaving 20 bases between the germline ends. In DNA, the CDR3 is TGTGCCAGCAGCTCATTTATGTGGCCAGGGAAGAACTATGGCTACACCTTC. Its protein product is CASSSFMWPGKNYGYTF.

This clonotype was observed a few times. The chain employs TRBV4-3 and TRBJ2-2, with D possibly TRBD1 on 5 matching bases. V was clipped by 2 bases and J by 5 bases, with 12 bases between them. Germline-derived CDR1 and CDR2 are LGHNA and YSLEER. This CDR3 has 15 residues. Here the CDR3 DNA reads TGCGCCAGCAGCCAACGCGCCAAGGGGACCGGGGAGCTGTTTTTT. It codes for CASSQRAKGTGELFF.

This clonotype was seen a handful of times. The rearrangement uses TRBV7-2 and TRBJ2-3, with D unclear. Germline V gene lookup returns CDR1 SGHTA and CDR2 FQGNSA. V was clipped by 3 bases and J by 4 bases, with 8 bases between them. The CDR3 has 13 amino acids. CDR3 region: CASSFRPSDTQYF. The CDR3, as DNA: TGTGCCAGCAGCTTTAGACCCTCAGATACGCAGTATTTT.

This CDR3 reads CASSRPSSGNTIYF. The CDR3, as DNA: TGTGCCAGCAGCCGCCCCAGCTCTGGAAACACCATATATTTT. The chain employs TRBV12-3 or TRBV12-4 and TRBJ1-3, with D uncertain. The CDR3 runs to 14 residues. V gave up 6 bases and J gave up 0 bases, with 9 bases separating them.

This clonotype has a count of ten or more. This sequence joins TRBV10-3 and TRBJ2-1; perhaps D is TRBD1 or TRBD2 (5 bases each). This CDR3 comprises 14 residues. Germline V gives CDR1 ENHRY, CDR2 SYGVKD. V lost 4 bases and J lost 4, with 11 bases in between. The CDR3 loop reads CAISVQGPYNEQFF. The CDR3 DNA reads as TGTGCCATCAGTGTCCAGGGACCTTACAATGAGCAGTTCTTC.

This clonotype was recorded a few times. The rearrangement uses TRBV9 and TRBJ1-1, with D possibly being TRBD1 (5 bases). The CDR3 totals 14 residues. Per the germline V gene, CDR1 is SGDLS and CDR2 is YYNGEE. The ends were cut back, 2 bases at V and 10 bases at J, with 18 bases in the middle. The CDR3 protein is CASSVEAGGSGAFF. The CDR3 bases are TGTGCCAGCAGCGTGGAGGCGGGGGGGAGCGGAGCTTTCTTT. The variable domain in full, completed from reference TRBV9 and TRBJ1-1, reads DSGVTQTPKHLITATGQRVTLRCSPRSGDLSVYWYQQSLDQGLQFLIQYYNGEERAKGNILERFSAQQFPDLHSELNLSSLELGDSALYFCASSVEAGGSGAFFGQGTRLTVV.